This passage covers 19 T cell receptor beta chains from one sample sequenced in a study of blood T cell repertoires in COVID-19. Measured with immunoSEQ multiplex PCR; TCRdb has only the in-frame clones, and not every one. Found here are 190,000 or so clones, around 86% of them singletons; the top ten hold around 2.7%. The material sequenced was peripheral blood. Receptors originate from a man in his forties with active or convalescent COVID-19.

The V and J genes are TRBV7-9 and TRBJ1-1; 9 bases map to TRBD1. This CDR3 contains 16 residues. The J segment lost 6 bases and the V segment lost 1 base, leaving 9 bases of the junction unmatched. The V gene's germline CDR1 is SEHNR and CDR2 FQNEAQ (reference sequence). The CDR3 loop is CASSLDSGQGGPEAFF. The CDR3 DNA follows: TGTGCCAGCAGCTTAGACTCGGGACAGGGAGGACCTGAAGCTTTCTTT.

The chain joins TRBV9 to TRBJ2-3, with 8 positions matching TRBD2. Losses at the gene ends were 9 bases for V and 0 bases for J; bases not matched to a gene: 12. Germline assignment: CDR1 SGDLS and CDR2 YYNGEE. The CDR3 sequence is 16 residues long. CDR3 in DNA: TGTGCCACCCAGGCACTTAGCGGGGTTAGCACAGATACGCAGTATTTT. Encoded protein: CATQALSGVSTDTQYF.

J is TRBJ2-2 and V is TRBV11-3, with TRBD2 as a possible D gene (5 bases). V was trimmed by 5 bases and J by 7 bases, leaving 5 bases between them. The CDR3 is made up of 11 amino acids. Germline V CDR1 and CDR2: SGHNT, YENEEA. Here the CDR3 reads CASSRGGELFF. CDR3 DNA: TGTGCCAGCAGCCGGGGCGGGGAGCTGTTTTTT.

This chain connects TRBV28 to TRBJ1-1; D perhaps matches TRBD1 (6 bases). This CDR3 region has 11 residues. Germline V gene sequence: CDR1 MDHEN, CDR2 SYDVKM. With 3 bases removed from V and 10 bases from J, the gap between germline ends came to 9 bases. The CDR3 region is CASSFGQLAFF. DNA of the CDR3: TGTGCCAGCAGTTTCGGACAGTTAGCTTTCTTT.

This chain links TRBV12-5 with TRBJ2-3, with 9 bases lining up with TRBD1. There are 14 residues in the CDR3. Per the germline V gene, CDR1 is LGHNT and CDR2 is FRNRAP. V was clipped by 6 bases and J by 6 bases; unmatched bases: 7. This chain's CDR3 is CASGILTGGDTQYF. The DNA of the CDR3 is TGTGCTAGTGGGATCCTTACAGGGGGCGATACGCAGTATTTT.

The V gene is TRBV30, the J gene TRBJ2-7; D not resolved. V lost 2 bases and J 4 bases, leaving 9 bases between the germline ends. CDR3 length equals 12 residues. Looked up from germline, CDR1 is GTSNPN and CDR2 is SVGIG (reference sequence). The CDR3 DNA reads TGTGCCTGGAGTATCGGGTTATACGAGCAGTACTTC. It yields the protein CAWSIGLYEQYF.

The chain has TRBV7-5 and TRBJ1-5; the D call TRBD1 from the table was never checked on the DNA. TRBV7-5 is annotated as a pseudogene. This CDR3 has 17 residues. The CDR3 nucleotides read TGTGTCAGAAGCCTTTGCATTATGGGGGCCCGCAATCAGCCCCAGCATTTT. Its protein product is CVRSLCIMGARNQPQHF.

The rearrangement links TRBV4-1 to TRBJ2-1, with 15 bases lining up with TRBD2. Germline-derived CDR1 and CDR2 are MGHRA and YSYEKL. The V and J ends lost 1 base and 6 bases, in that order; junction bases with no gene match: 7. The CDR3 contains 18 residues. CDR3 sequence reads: CASSQVDLGLAGGNEQFF. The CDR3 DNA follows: TGCGCCAGCAGCCAAGTAGACTTGGGACTAGCGGGGGGCAATGAGCAGTTCTTC.

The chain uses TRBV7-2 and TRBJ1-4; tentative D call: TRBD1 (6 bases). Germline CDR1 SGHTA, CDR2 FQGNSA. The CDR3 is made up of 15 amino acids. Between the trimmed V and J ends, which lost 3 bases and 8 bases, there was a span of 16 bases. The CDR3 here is CASSFGGLLGEKLFF. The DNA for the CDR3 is TGTGCCAGCAGCTTCGGGGGGCTTTTGGGGGAAAAACTGTTTTTT.

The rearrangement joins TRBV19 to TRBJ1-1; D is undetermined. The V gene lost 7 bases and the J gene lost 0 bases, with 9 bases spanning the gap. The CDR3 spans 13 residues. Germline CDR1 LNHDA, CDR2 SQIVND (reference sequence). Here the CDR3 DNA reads TGTGCCAGTAATGGAGAACTGAACACTGAAGCTTTCTTT. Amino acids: CASNGELNTEAFF.

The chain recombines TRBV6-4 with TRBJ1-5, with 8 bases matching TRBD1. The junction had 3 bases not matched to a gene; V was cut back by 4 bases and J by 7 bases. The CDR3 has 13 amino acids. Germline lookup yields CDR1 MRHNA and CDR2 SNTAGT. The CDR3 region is CASSAHRGQPQHF. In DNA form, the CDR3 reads TGTGCCAGCAGTGCCCACAGGGGGCAGCCCCAGCATTTT.

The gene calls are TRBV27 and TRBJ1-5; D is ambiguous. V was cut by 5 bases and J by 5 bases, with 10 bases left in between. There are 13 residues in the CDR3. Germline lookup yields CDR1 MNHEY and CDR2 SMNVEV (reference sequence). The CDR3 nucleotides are TGTGCCAGCAGTCACGACATTTATCAGCCCCAGCATTTT. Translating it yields CASSHDIYQPQHF.

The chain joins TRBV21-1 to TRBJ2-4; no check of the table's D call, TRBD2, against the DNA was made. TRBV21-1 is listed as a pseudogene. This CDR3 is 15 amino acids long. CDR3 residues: CASSKEEGAKNIQYF. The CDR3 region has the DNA TGTGCCAGCAGCAAAGAGGAGGGAGCCAAAAACATTCAGTACTTC.

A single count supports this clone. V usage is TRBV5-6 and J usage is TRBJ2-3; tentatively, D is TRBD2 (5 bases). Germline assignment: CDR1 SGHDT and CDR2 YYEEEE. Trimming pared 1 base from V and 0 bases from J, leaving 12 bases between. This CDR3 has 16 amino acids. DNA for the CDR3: TGTGCCAGCAGCTTGTTTCAGCGGACGAGCACAGATACGCAGTATTTT. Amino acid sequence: CASSLFQRTSTDTQYF. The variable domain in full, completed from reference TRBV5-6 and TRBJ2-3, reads DAGVTQSPTHLIKTRGQQVTLRCSPKSGHDTVSWYQQALGQGPQFIFQYYEEEERQRGNFPDRFSGHQFPNYSSELNVNALLLGDSALYLCASSLFQRTSTDTQYFGPGTRLTVL.

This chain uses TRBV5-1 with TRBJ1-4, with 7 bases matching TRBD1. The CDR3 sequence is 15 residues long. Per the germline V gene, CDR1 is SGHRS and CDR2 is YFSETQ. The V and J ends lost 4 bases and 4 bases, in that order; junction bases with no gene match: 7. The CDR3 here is CASSLLGQNNEKLFF. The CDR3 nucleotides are TGCGCCAGCAGCCTGCTGGGACAGAATAATGAAAAACTGTTTTTT.

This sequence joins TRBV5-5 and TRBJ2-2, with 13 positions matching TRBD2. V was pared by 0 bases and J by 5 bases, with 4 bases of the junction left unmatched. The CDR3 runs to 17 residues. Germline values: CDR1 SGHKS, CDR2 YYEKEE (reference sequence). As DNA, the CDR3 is TGTGCCAGCAGCTTGGCCTCGACTAGCGGGGGGACCGGGGAGCTGTTTTTT. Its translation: CASSLASTSGGTGELFF.

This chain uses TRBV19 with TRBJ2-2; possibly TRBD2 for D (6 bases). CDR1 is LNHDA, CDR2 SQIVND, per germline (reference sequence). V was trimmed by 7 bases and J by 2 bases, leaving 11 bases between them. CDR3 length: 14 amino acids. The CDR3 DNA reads TGTGCCAGTACCCCGGGGGTAAACACCGGGGAGCTGTTTTTT. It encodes CASTPGVNTGELFF.

DNA for the CDR3: TGTGCCAGCAGCTTTAGGGGGGGCCGGGCAGATACGCAGTATTTT. Protein product: CASSFRGGRADTQYF. The rearrangement joins TRBV5-6 to TRBJ2-3, with D tentatively TRBD2 (7 bases). The CDR3 contains 15 residues. Per germline, CDR1 SGHDT and CDR2 YYEEEE. The V end was cut by 2 bases, the J end by 4 bases, with 14 bases between.

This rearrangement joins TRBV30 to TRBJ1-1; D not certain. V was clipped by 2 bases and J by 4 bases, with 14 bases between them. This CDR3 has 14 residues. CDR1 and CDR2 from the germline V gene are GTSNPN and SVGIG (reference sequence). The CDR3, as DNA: TGTGCCTGGAGTTTGAACAGAGGGAGCACTGAAGCTTTCTTT. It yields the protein CAWSLNRGSTEAFF.